The 10 T cell receptor beta chains given below trace back to one sample, sequenced in a study of CD8+ T cells in alopecia areata. Reverse transcribed after extraction, RNA yielded cDNA as the sequencing template. The table came from immunoSEQ multiplex PCR; TCRdb's copy has only in-frame clones and leaves some out. The sample has some 180,000 clones; roughly 60% are singletons. The material was CD4+ T cells sorted from blood, obtained at week 0. Receptor source: a human donor with alopecia areata.

J is TRBJ2-7 and V is TRBV4-3, with TRBD2 as a possible D gene (6 bases). The CDR3 covers 16 residues. V lost 4 bases to trimming and J lost 3 bases, with 19 bases between them. Germline assignment: CDR1 LGHNA and CDR2 YSLEER. The CDR3 nucleotides read TGCGCCAGCAGCCCTTCTGTGAGCGACGGGGGCTACGAGCAGTACTTC. Residues: CASSPSVSDGGYEQYF.

Comments on this clone: Other nucleotide sequences in the sample specify the same CDR3. This chain uses TRBV7-2 with TRBJ2-7; D is uncertain. Germline CDR1 reads SGHTA; CDR2 reads FQGNSA. Trimming cost V 3 bases and J 2 bases, with 2 bases left between them. The CDR3 has 11 amino acids. CDR3 in DNA: TGTGCCAGCAGCTTCACCTACGAGCAGTACTTC. Amino acids: CASSFTYEQYF. The variable domain in full, completed from reference TRBV7-2 and TRBJ2-7, reads GAGVSQSPSNKVTEKGKDVELRCDPISGHTALYWYRQSLGQGLEFLIYFQGNSAPDKSGLPSDRFSAERTGGSVSTLTIQRTQQEDSAVYLCASSFTYEQYFGPGTRLTVT.

This chain connects TRBV5-6 to TRBJ2-7; D perhaps matches TRBD1 (5 bases). Germline lookup yields CDR1 SGHDT and CDR2 YYEEEE. V was shortened by 0 bases and J by 6 bases, with 13 bases between the two germline ends. The CDR3 runs to 14 residues. The CDR3 sequence: CASSLAAGLGEQYF. The CDR3, as DNA: TGTGCCAGCAGCTTGGCCGCAGGGTTGGGCGAGCAGTACTTC.

This chain links TRBV6-5 with TRBJ2-1; TRBD2 aligns across 11 bases. CDR1 MNHEY and CDR2 SVGAGI come from the germline V gene. V gave up 6 bases and J gave up 5 bases; unmatched junction bases: 6. This CDR3 is built from 15 residues. The DNA of the CDR3 is TGTGCCAGCAGCATTCTAGCGGGGGGAGACAATGAGCAGTTCTTC. Translation: CASSILAGGDNEQFF.

The chain employs TRBV30 and TRBJ1-5, with no clear D. Germline V gene lookup returns CDR1 GTSNPN and CDR2 SVGIG (reference sequence). This CDR3 spans 16 amino acids. The V end lost 2 bases, the J end lost 0 bases, and 14 bases lay between the germline ends. CDR3 amino acids: CAWSPGLLPSNQPQHF. In DNA, the CDR3 is TGTGCCTGGAGTCCTGGGCTTCTTCCTAGCAATCAGCCCCAGCATTTT. Full variable domain (rest looked up from reference TRBV30 and TRBJ1-5): SQTIHQWPATLVQPVGSPLSLECTVEGTSNPNLYWYRQAAGRGLQLLFYSVGIGQISSEVPQNLSASRPQDRQFILSSKKLLLSDSGFYLCAWSPGLLPSNQPQHFGDGTRLSIL.

This clone has more than one count but fewer than ten. The chain couples TRBV5-1 to TRBJ2-7; weak D call: TRBD2 (5 bases). Trimming shortened V by 4 bases and J by 0 bases, and 11 bases separated the two germline ends. CDR1 is SGHRS, CDR2 YFSETQ, per germline. The CDR3 runs 14 residues. In DNA, the CDR3 is TGCGCCAGCAGCGTTGGGAGAAACTCCTACGAGCAGTACTTC. Translation gives CASSVGRNSYEQYF.

The table lists this clone with a count of one. Other DNA sequences in this specimen translate into the identical CDR3. V gene TRBV30 combines with J gene TRBJ1-1, with D perhaps matching TRBD1 (6 bases). The CDR3 has 13 residues. Trimming took 0 bases from V and 1 from J, leaving 6 bases between them. From germline, CDR1 is GTSNPN and CDR2 SVGIG (reference sequence). The DNA for the CDR3 is TGTGCCTGGAGTGTAGGGGGGAACACTGAAGCTTTCTTT. Translation: CAWSVGGNTEAFF. The entire variable domain, with the rest obtained from reference TRBV30 and TRBJ1-1, is as follows: SQTIHQWPATLVQPVGSPLSLECTVEGTSNPNLYWYRQAAGRGLQLLFYSVGIGQISSEVPQNLSASRPQDRQFILSSKKLLLSDSGFYLCAWSVGGNTEAFFGQGTRLTVV.

This clone has more than one count but fewer than ten. The genes are TRBV4-2 and TRBJ1-5; 12 bases line up with TRBD1. The V segment lost 2 bases and the J segment 10 bases; nucleotides outside the gene matches: 12. Germline CDR1 and CDR2: LGHNA and YNFKEQ. The CDR3 is 17 residues long. The chain's CDR3 is CASSQKGGTGGGYPQHF. DNA of the CDR3: TGTGCCAGCAGCCAAAAAGGGGGGACAGGGGGCGGTTACCCCCAGCATTTT.

This clone was counted a few times. This chain connects TRBV5-6 to TRBJ2-7, with D uncertain. The CDR3 spans 15 residues. Germline V gene data show CDR1 as SGHDT and CDR2 as YYEEEE. The ends were cut back, 0 bases at V and 2 bases at J, with 12 bases in the middle. DNA of the CDR3: TGTGCCAGCAGCTTGGAGGTATTGAAGGCCTACGAGCAGTACTTC. Protein sequence: CASSLEVLKAYEQYF.

A word on this clone: Other DNA sequences in the sample encode the same CDR3. V gene TRBV15 combines with J gene TRBJ2-5, with D hard to call. The CDR3 runs to 13 residues. Looked up from germline, CDR1 is LNHNV and CDR2 is YYDKDF (reference sequence). Trimming left V 1 base short and J 1 base short, with 4 bases between. CDR3 nucleotide sequence: TGTGCCACCAGCAGAGGGGGCCAAGAGACCCAGTACTTC. It yields the protein CATSRGGQETQYF.